These 17 T cell receptor beta chains came from one sample sequenced in a study of breast tumors, draining lymph nodes, adjacent tissues (dated by TCRdb to 2016 to 2018). Libraries came from multiplex PCR. Sequencing instrument: Illumina HiSeq 2000. Through fastp at Q25 and MiXCR, TCRdb rebuilt clones from the public reads, retaining in-frame beta chains. Each CDR3 protein appears once, grouped with its most common genes and DNA. A total of tens of thousands of distinct CDR3 sequences appear in this sample, roughly 57% of them only once. The ten largest make up roughly a fifth of the sample. Sample: breast tumor tissue. The source is a female donor with breast cancer. Some clones in this sample may be carry-over from other donors' samples.

About this clonotype itself: One end of the junction fails to match germline, which may point to a read error. V is TRBV7-2 and J is TRBJ2-2, with 9 bases lining up with TRBD1. The CDR3 loop spans 17 amino acids. Germline lookup yields CDR1 SGHTA and CDR2 FQGNSA. Written as DNA, the CDR3 is TGTGCCAGCGGCTTAGGGGAGACAGGGGGTGTCTCCGGGGAGCTGTTTTTT. Protein sequence: CASGLGETGGVSGELFF.

The chain employs TRBV5-1 and TRBJ2-7; weak D call: TRBD1 (5 bases). Germline V gene sequence: CDR1 SGHRS, CDR2 YFSETQ. This CDR3 has 16 residues. V gave up 0 bases and J gave up 2 bases, with 15 bases separating them. The CDR3 region is CASSLGGGPYPYEQYF. For the CDR3, the DNA is TGCGCCAGCAGCTTGGGGGGCGGCCCGTACCCCTACGAGCAGTACTTC.

The rearrangement joins TRBV2 to TRBJ1-4, with D unclear. Germline V lookup: CDR1 SNHLY, CDR2 FYNNEI. Trimming took 4 bases from V and 6 from J, leaving 9 bases between them. The CDR3 is 13 amino acids. CDR3 bases: TGTGCCAGCAGTGGGGATTTAGATGAAAAACTGTTTTTT. It yields the protein CASSGDLDEKLFF. The full variable domain, its missing parts supplied by reference TRBV2 and TRBJ1-4, is EPEVTQTPSHQVTQMGQEVILRCVPISNHLYFYWYRQILGQKVEFLVSFYNNEISEKSEIFDDQFSVERPDGSNFTLKIRSTKLEDSAMYFCASSGDLDEKLFFGSGTQLSVL.

This clonotype has just one count. The rearrangement uses TRBV24-1 and TRBJ2-7, with 12 bases aligning to TRBD1. The CDR3 runs 15 residues. V shed 2 bases and J 5 bases; nucleotides not matched to a gene: 3. Germline lookup yields CDR1 KGHDR and CDR2 SFDVKD. This chain's CDR3 is CATSDSGTGGHEQYF. CDR3 nucleotides: TGTGCCACCAGTGATTCCGGGACAGGGGGCCACGAGCAGTACTTC.

Concerning this clonotype: An end of the junction does not agree with germline; a read error may underlie this. The chain carries TRBV2 and TRBJ1-2; 7 positions match TRBD1. Germline CDR1 SNHLY, CDR2 FYNNEI. The CDR3 sequence is 15 residues long. For the CDR3, the DNA is TGTGCCAGCTGTGAAGCTGACGGCAGGGGGTATGGCTACACTTTC. It specifies CASCEADGRGYGYTF.

This clonotype showed up many times. This chain links TRBV3-1 with TRBJ2-1; 11 nucleotides line up with TRBD2. Germline loops: CDR1 LGHDT, CDR2 YNNKEL (reference sequence). The CDR3 totals 16 residues. The ends lost 4 bases at V and 7 bases at J; junction bases unmatched: 9. The CDR3 nucleotides read TGTGCCAGCAGCCCAGGGCTAGCGGGGGGTCGGAATGAGCAGTTCTTC. Translating it yields CASSPGLAGGRNEQFF.

This clonotype was counted at least ten times. The chain recombines TRBV24-1 with TRBJ2-3; a weak D match, TRBD1 (5 bases). The CDR3 runs 13 residues. V lost 7 bases and J 4 bases, leaving 11 bases between the germline ends. Germline-derived CDR1 and CDR2 are KGHDR and SFDVKD. CDR3 nucleotide sequence: TGTGCCACCAGGGGTTCAGGGTCAGATACGCAGTATTTT. This gives the protein CATRGSGSDTQYF.

V and J are TRBV7-2 and TRBJ1-4, with 8 bases that match TRBD1. V gave up 3 bases and J gave up 8 bases; unmatched junction bases: 20. CDR3 length equals 19 residues. Germline loops: CDR1 SGHTA, CDR2 FQGNSA. The CDR3 DNA is TGTGCCAGCAGCTTCCTACGAGGCCAAAGAGACAGGGGCAGCGAAAAACTGTTTTTT. Translation: CASSFLRGQRDRGSEKLFF.

The chain links TRBV6-5 to TRBJ1-1, with 8 bases fitting TRBD1. There are 17 residues in the CDR3. Germline lookup yields CDR1 MNHEY and CDR2 SVGAGI. The V segment lost 10 bases and the J segment 1 base; nucleotides outside the gene matches: 17. The CDR3 loop reads CATTSGGRGRWNTEAFF. DNA of the CDR3: TGTGCCACCACTTCGGGCGGCAGGGGGCGATGGAACACTGAAGCTTTCTTT.

This clonotype was observed at least ten times. The chain links TRBV2 to TRBJ2-2; the match to TRBD1 covers 7 bases. J gave up 7 bases and V 6 bases, and 5 bases lay outside the gene matches. This CDR3 region has 13 residues. CDR1 and CDR2 (germline): SNHLY, FYNNEI. CDR3 region: CASRRGQVGELFF. CDR3 DNA: TGTGCCAGCAGAAGGGGGCAGGTCGGGGAGCTGTTTTTT.

This clonotype was picked up a small number of times. The chain carries TRBV5-1 and TRBJ1-4; no clear D. V was trimmed by 0 bases and J by 8 bases, leaving 8 bases between them. The germline V gene encodes CDR1 SGHRS and CDR2 YFSETQ. The CDR3 spans 13 residues. CDR3 region: CASSLEDGEKLFF. The CDR3 DNA reads as TGCGCCAGCAGCTTGGAAGACGGAGAAAAACTGTTTTTT.

The chain links TRBV3-1 to TRBJ1-1; D is undetermined. The CDR3 has 11 amino acids. The V and J ends lost 3 bases and 5 bases respectively, with 4 bases between them. Germline CDR1 reads LGHDT; CDR2 reads YNNKEL (reference sequence). CDR3 in amino acids: CASSHMTEAFF. CDR3 sequence (DNA): TGTGCCAGCAGCCATATGACTGAAGCTTTCTTT.

This clonotype turned up a few times. This could be a read error, since a much larger clone is one nucleotide away. This chain connects TRBV5-8 to TRBJ2-7; D may be TRBD2 (5 bases). Trimming shortened V by 0 bases and J by 4 bases, and 17 bases separated the two germline ends. There are 16 residues in the CDR3. Germline V gives CDR1 SGHTS, CDR2 YDEGEE. The CDR3 loop is CASSLDSARTGYEQYF. Written as DNA, the CDR3 is TGTGCCAGCAGCTTGGACTCGGCCAGGACGGGGTACGAGCAGTACTTC.

This clonotype was seen more than once but under ten times. The chain couples TRBV5-6 to TRBJ2-6; 10 nucleotides agree with TRBD1. The CDR3 loop spans 17 amino acids. The V segment lost 0 bases and the J segment 2 bases; nucleotides outside the gene matches: 2. CDR1 SGHDT and CDR2 YYEEEE come from the germline V gene. The CDR3 loop is CASSLETGGTGANVLTF. Here the CDR3 DNA reads TGTGCCAGCAGCTTGGAGACAGGGGGCACTGGGGCCAACGTCCTGACTTTC.

This chain uses TRBV12-5 with TRBJ2-3; 11 nucleotides match TRBD2. Germline V gene data show CDR1 as LGHNT and CDR2 as FRNRAP. The CDR3 runs to 14 residues. Trimming cost V 7 bases and J 8 bases; bases outside gene matches: 8. The CDR3 DNA reads TGTGCTAGTGCCCCGACTAGCGGGATTACTACGCAGTATTTT. Translating gives CASAPTSGITTQYF.

V usage is TRBV20-1 and J usage is TRBJ2-1, with a weak D call TRBD2 (6 bases). This CDR3 has 14 residues. V lost 0 bases, J lost 7 bases, and 13 bases lay in between. CDR1 and CDR2 (germline): DFQATT, SNEGSKA (reference sequence). The CDR3 DNA reads as TGCAGTGCTAGAGATCAACGGGAGTTAAATGAGCAGTTCTTC. Translating it yields CSARDQRELNEQFF.

J is TRBJ2-5 and V is TRBV19, with no clear D. The V end was cut by 7 bases, the J end by 5 bases, with 14 bases between. The CDR3 contains 13 residues. Germline CDR1 is LNHDA and CDR2 is SQIVND (reference sequence). CDR3 in amino acids: CASTPGLGETQYF. CDR3 bases: TGTGCCAGTACCCCGGGCTTGGGGGAGACCCAGTACTTC.